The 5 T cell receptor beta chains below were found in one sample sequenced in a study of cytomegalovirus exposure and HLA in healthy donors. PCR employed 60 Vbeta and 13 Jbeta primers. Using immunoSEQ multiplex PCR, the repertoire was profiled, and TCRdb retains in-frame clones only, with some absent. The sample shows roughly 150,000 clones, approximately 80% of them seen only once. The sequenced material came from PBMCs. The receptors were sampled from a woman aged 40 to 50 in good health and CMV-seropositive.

The CDR3 region has the DNA TGCGCCAGCACCCAAAGTTTCTCAGGGTCAGGGGATCAGCCCCAGCATTTT. Translating gives CASTQSFSGSGDQPQHF. The J gene is TRBJ1-5, the V gene TRBV10-2; tentative D call: TRBD1 (6 bases). V was cut by 7 bases and J by 5 bases, with 24 bases left in between. Germline V gives CDR1 WSHSY, CDR2 SAAADI. The CDR3 consists of 17 residues.

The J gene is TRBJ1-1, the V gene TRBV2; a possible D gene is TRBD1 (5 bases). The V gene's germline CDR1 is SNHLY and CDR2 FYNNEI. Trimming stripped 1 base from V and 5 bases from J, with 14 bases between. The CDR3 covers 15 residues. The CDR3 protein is CASSEGERGGTEAFF. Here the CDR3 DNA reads TGTGCCAGCAGTGAAGGTGAACGTGGGGGGACTGAAGCTTTCTTT. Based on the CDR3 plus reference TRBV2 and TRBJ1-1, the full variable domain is EPEVTQTPSHQVTQMGQEVILRCVPISNHLYFYWYRQILGQKVEFLVSFYNNEISEKSEIFDDQFSVERPDGSNFTLKIRSTKLEDSAMYFCASSEGERGGTEAFFGQGTRLTVV.

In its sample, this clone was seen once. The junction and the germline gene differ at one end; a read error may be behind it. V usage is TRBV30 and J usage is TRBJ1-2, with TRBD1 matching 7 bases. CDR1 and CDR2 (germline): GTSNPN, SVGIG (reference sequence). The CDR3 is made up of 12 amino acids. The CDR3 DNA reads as TGTGCCTGCACCGGGACAGCCGCTTTAGTGTCCTTC. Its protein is CACTGTAALVSF.

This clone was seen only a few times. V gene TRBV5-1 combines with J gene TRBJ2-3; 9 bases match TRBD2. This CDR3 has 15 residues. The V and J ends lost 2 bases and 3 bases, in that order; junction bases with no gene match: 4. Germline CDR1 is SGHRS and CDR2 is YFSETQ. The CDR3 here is CASSFRSGGTDTQYF. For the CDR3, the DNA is TGCGCCAGCAGCTTCCGAAGCGGGGGGACAGATACGCAGTATTTT.

The CDR3 here is CATPLGGETYEQYF. For the CDR3, the DNA is TGTGCCACCCCTCTGGGAGGGGAGACCTACGAGCAGTACTTC. The rearrangement links TRBV19 to TRBJ2-7, with 7 bases that match TRBD2. CDR3 length: 14 residues. Trimming cost V 10 bases and J 2 bases; bases outside gene matches: 11. The germline V gene has CDR1 LNHDA and CDR2 SQIVND (reference sequence).